The 11 T cell receptor beta chains given below trace back to one sample, sequenced in a study of vaccination and CD4 T cells after COVID-19. No antigen has been assigned to these receptors. As to treatment: 10-day PBMC culture with coronavirus spike peptide pools or control peptides (ViraFEST assay). Oncomine TCR Beta short-read sequencing was applied to DNA from cultured CD4+ T cells. TCRdb used MiXCR to reprocess the PCR reads, holding one entry per CDR3 protein. Of about 5,000 distinct CDR3 sequences in the sample, 44% were seen once. Source: CD4+ T cells from blood, cultured in vitro, taken after SARS-CoV-2 vaccination. Every receptor here comes from a human donor who had recovered from COVID-19.

This clonotype showed up just a few times. The genes are TRBV11-2 and TRBJ1-2, with 7 bases matching TRBD1. The J segment lost 4 bases and the V segment lost 6 bases, leaving 8 bases of the junction unmatched. The CDR3 extends over 14 amino acids. Germline lookup yields CDR1 SGHAT and CDR2 FQNNGV. CDR3 DNA sequence: TGTGCCAGCAGACAAGCCCCAGGGGGCTATGGCTACACCTTC. Its translation: CASRQAPGGYGYTF.

The chain employs TRBV7-2 and TRBJ1-2; D is unresolved. Between the trimmed V and J ends, which lost 0 bases and 4 bases, there was a span of 12 bases. The CDR3 consists of 15 residues. Germline values: CDR1 SGHTA, CDR2 FQGNSA. For the CDR3, the DNA is TGTGCCAGCAGCTTAGCCGGGGTCGGACGCTATGGCTACACCTTC. It specifies CASSLAGVGRYGYTF.

This clonotype is categorized as medium-sized. V usage is TRBV14 and J usage is TRBJ1-1; a weak D match, TRBD1 (6 bases). The CDR3 runs to 19 residues. Germline V gene data show CDR1 as SGHDN and CDR2 as FVKESK. The V and J ends lost 1 base and 2 bases respectively, with 23 bases between them. The CDR3 is CASSQVPFRQARANTEAFF. For the CDR3, the DNA is TGTGCCAGCAGCCAAGTCCCCTTTCGACAGGCAAGGGCAAACACTGAAGCTTTCTTT.

This chain links TRBV2 with TRBJ1-2; D possibly corresponds to TRBD1 (6 bases). V was cut by 2 bases and J by 3 bases, with 10 bases left in between. The CDR3 is made up of 14 amino acids. Germline V gives CDR1 SNHLY, CDR2 FYNNEI. CDR3 loop: CASSERGADYGYTF. The CDR3 DNA is TGTGCCAGCAGTGAAAGGGGGGCAGACTATGGCTACACCTTC.

The rearrangement uses TRBV7-9 and TRBJ1-1, with 7 bases aligning to TRBD1. V lost 1 base to trimming and J lost 1 base; unmatched junction nucleotides: 0. This CDR3 has 14 amino acids. Germline CDR1 is SEHNR and CDR2 is FQNEAQ (reference sequence). The CDR3 DNA reads TGTGCCAGCAGCTTAGAGGGGGCGAACACTGAAGCTTTCTTT. It is translated as CASSLEGANTEAFF.

This rearrangement joins TRBV11-2 to TRBJ2-2; TRBD1 aligns across 7 bases. The junction had 8 bases not matched to a gene; V was cut back by 5 bases and J by 5 bases. Germline V gene data show CDR1 as SGHAT and CDR2 as FQNNGV. This CDR3 has 15 amino acids. The CDR3 loop is CASSPHRGGTGELFF. CDR3 sequence (DNA): TGTGCCAGCAGCCCCCACAGGGGTGGAACCGGGGAGCTGTTTTTT.

This clonotype was observed once. This chain uses TRBV7-2 with TRBJ2-5; 8 bases are a match to TRBD2. The CDR3 is 15 residues long. CDR1 SGHTA and CDR2 FQGNSA come from the germline V gene. Germline trimming cut 0 bases from V and 1 base from J; bases unmatched to any gene: 1. CDR3 sequence (DNA): TGTGCCAGCAGCTTAGCTAGCGGGGCCCAAGAGACCCAGTACTTC. As protein: CASSLASGAQETQYF.

This rearrangement joins TRBV24-1 to TRBJ2-5; 10 bases agree with TRBD2. Germline loops: CDR1 KGHDR, CDR2 SFDVKD. The CDR3 contains 15 residues. V lost 4 bases to trimming and J lost 4 bases; unmatched junction nucleotides: 5. DNA for the CDR3: TGTGCCACCAGTGACCCCGCTAGCGGGAGAGAGACCCAGTACTTC. As protein: CATSDPASGRETQYF.

The CDR3 spells CSAPRQKTTDTQYF. CDR3 sequence (DNA): TGCAGTGCTCCGCGGCAGAAGACCACAGATACGCAGTATTTT. The rearrangement joins TRBV20-1 to TRBJ2-3; the D is unclear. CDR3 length equals 14 residues. Trimming left V 5 bases short and J 2 bases short, with 14 bases between. Germline CDR1 reads DFQATT; CDR2 reads SNEGSKA (reference sequence).

This clonotype was observed a few times. The V gene is TRBV7-2, the J gene TRBJ1-2; no clear D. The V end was cut by 4 bases, the J end by 8 bases, with 8 bases between. This CDR3 spans 11 amino acids. Germline V gene sequence: CDR1 SGHTA, CDR2 FQGNSA. The CDR3 spells CASSSSIGYTF. CDR3 DNA: TGTGCCAGCAGCTCTAGTATCGGCTACACCTTC.

The CDR3 sequence is CASSSVRPTGTNTEAFF. CDR3 nucleotides: TGTGCCAGCAGCTCCGTACGCCCGACAGGGACGAACACTGAAGCTTTCTTT. The chain uses TRBV7-9 and TRBJ1-1; 7 nucleotides match TRBD1. V was clipped by 4 bases and J by 1 base; unmatched bases: 12. The CDR3 contains 17 residues. The germline gives CDR1 SEHNR, CDR2 FQNEAQ (reference sequence).